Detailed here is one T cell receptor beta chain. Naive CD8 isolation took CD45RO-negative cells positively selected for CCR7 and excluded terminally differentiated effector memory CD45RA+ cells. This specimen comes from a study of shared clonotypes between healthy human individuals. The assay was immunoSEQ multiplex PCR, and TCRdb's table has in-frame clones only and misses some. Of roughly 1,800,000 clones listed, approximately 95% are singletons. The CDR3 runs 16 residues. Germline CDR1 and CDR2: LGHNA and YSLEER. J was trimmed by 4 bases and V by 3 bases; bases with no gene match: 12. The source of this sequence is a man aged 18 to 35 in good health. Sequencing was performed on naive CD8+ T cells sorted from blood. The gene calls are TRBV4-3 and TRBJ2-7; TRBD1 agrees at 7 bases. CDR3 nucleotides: TGCGCCAGCAGCCAGAGACCAGACAGGGAGAATTACGAGCAGTACTTC. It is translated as CASSQRPDRENYEQYF.